This T cell receptor beta chain was captured in a study of CD8 T cells in Susac syndrome. There are 15 residues in the CDR3. With 6 bases removed from V and 5 bases from J, the gap between germline ends came to 14 bases. The germline V gene encodes CDR1 MNHEY and CDR2 SVGAGI. RNA totalling roughly 0.5 to 1 ug underwent reverse transcription with random hexamers. TCRdb processed the immunoSEQ multiplex PCR reads anew with MiXCR; each CDR3 protein has one entry. The sample carries approximately 190,000 distinct CDR3 sequences, about 95% recorded once. This receptor was identified in a human donor with Susac syndrome. V and J are TRBV6-5 and TRBJ1-6; the D gene is possibly TRBD1 (5 bases). The material sequenced was CD8+ T cells from PBMCs. The CDR3 region is CASSRAGGNNSPLHF. The CDR3 nucleotides are TGTGCCAGCAGCCGAGCGGGGGGGAATAATTCACCCCTCCACTTT.